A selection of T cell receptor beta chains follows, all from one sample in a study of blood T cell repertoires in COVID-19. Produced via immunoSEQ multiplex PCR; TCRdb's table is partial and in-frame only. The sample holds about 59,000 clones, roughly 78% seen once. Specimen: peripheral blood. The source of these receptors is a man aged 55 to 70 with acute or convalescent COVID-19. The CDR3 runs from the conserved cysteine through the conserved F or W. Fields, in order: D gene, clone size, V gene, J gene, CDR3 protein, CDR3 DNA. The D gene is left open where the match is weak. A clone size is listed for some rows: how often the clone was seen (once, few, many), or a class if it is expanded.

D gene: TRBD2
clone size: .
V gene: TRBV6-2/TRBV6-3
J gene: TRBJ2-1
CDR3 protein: CASSYSGLAGSPYNEQFF
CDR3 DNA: TGTGCCAGCAGTTACTCGGGGCTAGCGGGGTCCCCCTACAATGAGCAGTTCTTC

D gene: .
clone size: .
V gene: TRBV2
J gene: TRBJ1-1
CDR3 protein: CASSGYRALAFF
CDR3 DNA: TGTGCCAGCAGTGGCTACAGGGCGCTTGCTTTCTTT

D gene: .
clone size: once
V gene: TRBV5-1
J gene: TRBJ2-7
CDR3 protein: CASSSQDEQYF
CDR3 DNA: TGCGCCAGCAGCTCTCAGGACGAGCAGTACTTC

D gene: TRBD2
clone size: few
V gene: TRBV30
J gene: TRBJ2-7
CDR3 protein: CAWSPLAGAHYEQYF
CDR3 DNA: TGTGCCTGGAGTCCTCTAGCGGGAGCCCACTACGAGCAGTACTTC

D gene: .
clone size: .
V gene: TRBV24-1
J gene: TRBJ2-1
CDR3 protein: CATSDLAGSVDAGNEQFF
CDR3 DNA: TGTGCCACCAGTGATTTGGCCGGGTCGGTCGACGCGGGCAATGAGCAGTTCTTC

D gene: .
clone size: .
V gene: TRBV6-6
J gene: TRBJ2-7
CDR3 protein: CASSQLTRGGTNEQYF
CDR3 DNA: TGTGCCAGCAGTCAACTGACGCGGGGAGGAACAAACGAGCAGTACTTC

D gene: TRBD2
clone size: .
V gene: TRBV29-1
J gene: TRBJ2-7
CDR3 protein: CSAAPSGSYEQYF
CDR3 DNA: TGCAGCGCCGCTCCTAGCGGGAGCTACGAGCAGTACTTC

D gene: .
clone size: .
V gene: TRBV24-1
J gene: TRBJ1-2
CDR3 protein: CATSDMDSYGYTF
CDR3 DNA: TGTGCCACCAGTGACATGGACAGCTATGGCTACACCTTC

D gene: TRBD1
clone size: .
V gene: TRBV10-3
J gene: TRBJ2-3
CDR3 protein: CAINTPGGGTDTQYF
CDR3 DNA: TGTGCCATCAATACACCAGGGGGCGGCACAGATACGCAGTATTTT

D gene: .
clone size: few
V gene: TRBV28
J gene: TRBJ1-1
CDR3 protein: CASSPIESTEAFF
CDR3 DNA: TGTGCCAGCAGCCCGATCGAGTCCACTGAAGCTTTCTTT

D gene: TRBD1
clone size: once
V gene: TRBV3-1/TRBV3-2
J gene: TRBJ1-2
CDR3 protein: CASSQERQGLASGYTF
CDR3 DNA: TGTGCCAGCAGCCAAGAAAGACAGGGTTTGGCGTCTGGCTACACCTTC